The 29 T cell receptor beta chains in this list originate from one sample, sequenced in a study of human T cells and chemical hapten exposure. TCRdb independently ran MiXCR on the RACE reads; one entry per CDR3 protein. The sample lists about 300,000 distinct CDR3 sequences, 4.5% to 5.5% occurring once. Time point in this sample: pre-sensitization, week 0. Indicated treatment: therapeutic diphenylcyclopropenone sensitization with weekly scalp DPC. The specimen comprised whole blood, sampled in connection with sensitization to the hapten diphenylcyclopropenone (DPC). The receptors originated from a young woman with alopecia areata. Some clones in this sample may be carry-over from other donors' samples.

This clonotype was detected a few times. The junction differs from germline at one of its ends, possibly a read error. The chain links TRBV7-7 to TRBJ1-3; perhaps TRBD1 as D (6 bases). CDR3 length: 13 amino acids. Germline V lookup: CDR1 SSHAT, CDR2 FNYEAQ (reference sequence). The CDR3: CASSKGQGNTIYF. CDR3 in DNA: TGTGCTAGCAGCAAAGGACAGGGAAACACCATATATTTT.

This clonotype came up a few times. The gene calls are TRBV6-2 or TRBV6-3 and TRBJ2-2, with TRBD2 identical over 8 bases. V was pared by 4 bases and J by 5 bases, with 9 bases of the junction left unmatched. CDR1 and CDR2 from the germline V gene are MNHEY and SVGEGT. The CDR3 spans 16 residues. The CDR3 loop reads CASSSPRTSWTGELFF. The CDR3 DNA follows: TGTGCCAGCAGTTCCCCAAGGACTAGCTGGACCGGGGAGCTGTTTTTT.

This clonotype was detected a few times. The rearrangement links TRBV9 to TRBJ1-2; unclear D gene. In germline, CDR1 is SGDLS, CDR2 YYNGEE. The CDR3 spans 14 residues. The ends were cut back, 4 bases at V and 0 bases at J, with 10 bases in the middle. CDR3 protein: CASSPTVPNYGYTF. The CDR3 coding sequence is TGTGCCAGCAGCCCGACGGTTCCTAACTATGGCTACACCTTC. The full variable domain, with the rest looked up from reference TRBV9 and TRBJ1-2, is DSGVTQTPKHLITATGQRVTLRCSPRSGDLSVYWYQQSLDQGLQFLIQYYNGEERAKGNILERFSAQQFPDLHSELNLSSLELGDSALYFCASSPTVPNYGYTFGSGTRLTVV.

This clonotype has ten or more counts. The rearrangement links TRBV20-1 to TRBJ1-2; TRBD1 matches at 8 bases. CDR3 length equals 13 residues. The germline CDR1 and CDR2 sequences are DFQATT and SNEGSKA (reference sequence). Germline trimming cut 5 bases from V and 2 bases from J; bases unmatched to any gene: 4. The CDR3 DNA follows: TGCAGTGCTCCGGGACAGGAGAACTATGGCTACACCTTC. Residues: CSAPGQENYGYTF.

This chain connects TRBV7-9 to TRBJ1-1; D is uncertain. V was shortened by 2 bases and J by 9 bases, with 16 bases between the two germline ends. The length of the CDR3 is 14 residues. In germline, CDR1 is SEHNR, CDR2 FQNEAQ (reference sequence). The DNA for the CDR3 is TGTGCCAGCAGCTTAAATTCAGAAGGAGAGAAAGCTTTCTTT. Translated: CASSLNSEGEKAFF.

The chain uses TRBV20-1 and TRBJ2-7; maybe TRBD2 (5 bases). The ends were cut back, 1 base at V and 4 bases at J, with 5 bases in the middle. Germline V CDR1 and CDR2: DFQATT, SNEGSKA (reference sequence). The CDR3 totals 11 residues. The CDR3 DNA is TGCAGTGCTAGAGGACTATACGAGCAGTACTTC. The encoded protein is CSARGLYEQYF.

This clonotype has ten or more counts. The chain joins TRBV4-3 to TRBJ1-2, with 7 positions matching TRBD1. The CDR3 runs 15 residues. Germline V lookup: CDR1 LGHNA, CDR2 YSLEER. V was pared by 6 bases and J by 2 bases, with 9 bases of the junction left unmatched. This CDR3 is CASRLQLQGNYGYTF. The CDR3 DNA sequence: TGCGCCAGCAGACTCCAGTTACAGGGGAACTATGGCTACACCTTC.

This clonotype has at least ten counts. The J gene is TRBJ1-5, the V gene TRBV12-3 or TRBV12-4; D is ambiguous. The CDR3 consists of 11 residues. Trimming pared 5 bases from V and 9 bases from J, leaving 8 bases between. The CDR3, as DNA: TGTGCCAGCAGTCGTTCTGGGCCCCAGCATTTT. Amino acids: CASSRSGPQHF.

At least ten counts were recorded for this clonotype. This chain uses TRBV20-1 with TRBJ2-5; perhaps TRBD2 as D (5 bases). The CDR3 spans 14 residues. Trimming took off 3 bases at V and 2 bases at J, with 13 bases between the two ends. Germline CDR1 DFQATT, CDR2 SNEGSKA (reference sequence). CDR3 nucleotides: TGCAGTGCTAGGGAGGCAGCGACTCAAGAGACCCAGTACTTC. It codes for CSAREAATQETQYF.

V is TRBV6-6 and J is TRBJ1-2; no definite D call. Trimming shortened V by 0 bases and J by 2 bases, and 7 bases separated the two germline ends. CDR1 MNHNY and CDR2 SVGAGI come from the germline V gene (reference sequence). The CDR3 has 14 residues. DNA of the CDR3: TGTGCCAGCAGTTACTCGCAGAGGAACTATGGCTACACCTTC. Amino acids: CASSYSQRNYGYTF.

This clonotype was observed a handful of times. V usage is TRBV13 and J usage is TRBJ1-2, with D maybe TRBD1 (5 bases). The ends were cut back, 2 bases at V and 4 bases at J, with 17 bases in the middle. Germline CDR1 is PRHDT and CDR2 is FYEKMQ (reference sequence). There are 16 residues in the CDR3. CDR3: CASSLQLSTGPYGYTF. The CDR3 DNA reads TGTGCCAGCAGCTTACAACTCTCCACGGGGCCCTATGGCTACACCTTC.

This chain joins TRBV9 and TRBJ2-3, with 7 bases fitting TRBD1. The J segment lost 4 bases and the V segment lost 3 bases, leaving 5 bases of the junction unmatched. This CDR3 region has 14 residues. The germline V gene has CDR1 SGDLS and CDR2 YYNGEE. This chain's CDR3 is CASSADRVADTQYF. The CDR3 DNA follows: TGTGCCAGCAGCGCTGACAGGGTCGCAGATACGCAGTATTTT.

This clonotype was seen many times. V is TRBV4-3 and J is TRBJ2-1; a weak D match, TRBD1 (6 bases). The germline CDR1 and CDR2 sequences are LGHNA and YSLEER. Trimming pared 0 bases from V and 8 bases from J, leaving 17 bases between. The CDR3 is 16 amino acids. The CDR3 DNA sequence: TGCGCCAGCAGCCAAGATAAAGGAAGGGGGTCTGATGAGCAGTTCTTC. Encoded protein: CASSQDKGRGSDEQFF.

This clonotype was counted ten times or more. The rearrangement uses TRBV4-3 and TRBJ2-7; D is unresolved. V lost 0 bases and J 2 bases, leaving 11 bases between the germline ends. CDR1 and CDR2 (germline): LGHNA, YSLEER. The CDR3 length is 15 residues. CDR3 protein: CASSQDLEVTYEQYF. CDR3 DNA: TGCGCCAGCAGCCAAGATCTAGAGGTTACCTACGAGCAGTACTTC.

This clonotype was counted ten times or more. V usage is TRBV29-1 and J usage is TRBJ2-5; D is undetermined. Germline V gene lookup returns CDR1 SQVTM and CDR2 ANQGSEA. The V end lost 8 bases, the J end lost 1 base, and 14 bases lay between the germline ends. The length of the CDR3 is 13 residues. CDR3 in DNA: TGCAGCCTAAAGCCGGCAGGCCAAGAGACCCAGTACTTC. As protein: CSLKPAGQETQYF.

This clonotype was seen repeatedly, ten times or more. The V gene is TRBV3-1, the J gene TRBJ2-7; 11 bases map to TRBD2. CDR3 length equals 14 residues. Germline CDR1 and CDR2: LGHDT and YNNKEL (reference sequence). J was trimmed by 6 bases and V by 4 bases; bases with no gene match: 5. CDR3 sequence (DNA): TGTGCCAGCAGCCCTACCGGGACTAGCGGCGAGCAGTACTTC. Translated, it gives CASSPTGTSGEQYF.

This clonotype was counted between two and nine times. The genes are TRBV20-1 and TRBJ2-1; 12 positions agree with TRBD2. The J segment lost 9 bases and the V segment lost 3 bases, leaving 24 bases of the junction unmatched. This CDR3 spans 20 amino acids. Germline CDR1 is DFQATT and CDR2 is SNEGSKA (reference sequence). The CDR3 nucleotides read TGCAGTGCTAGTCCAATACCGGGGAGTCCGGGACTAGCGGGTATCAGTGAGCAGTTCTTC. Translated, it gives CSASPIPGSPGLAGISEQFF.

The chain has TRBV5-1 and TRBJ1-2; D call uncertain. The CDR3 is 15 amino acids. Germline V gene lookup returns CDR1 SGHRS and CDR2 YFSETQ. V was cut by 0 bases and J by 2 bases, with 11 bases left in between. CDR3 in DNA: TGCGCCAGCAGCTTGGAAGCGGGAGTAAACTATGGCTACACCTTC. This encodes CASSLEAGVNYGYTF. Full variable domain (outside the CDR3, taken from reference TRBV5-1 and TRBJ1-2): KAGVTQTPRYLIKTRGQQVTLSCSPISGHRSVSWYQQTPGQGLQFLFEYFSETQRNKGNFPGRFSGRQFSNSRSEMNVSTLELGDSALYLCASSLEAGVNYGYTFGSGTRLTVV.

This clonotype has only a few counts. The chain combines TRBV12-3 or TRBV12-4 with TRBJ2-1; a possible D gene is TRBD1 (6 bases). The germline V and J ends were trimmed by 6 bases and 5 bases, with 14 bases remaining between them. This CDR3 region has 14 residues. The CDR3 region is CASSPWTANNEQFF. The CDR3 DNA is TGTGCCAGCAGCCCTTGGACAGCGAACAATGAGCAGTTCTTC.

This clonotype was counted between two and nine times. The chain combines TRBV4-3 with TRBJ1-6, with 7 bases lining up with TRBD1. Germline CDR1 reads LGHNA; CDR2 reads YSLEER. There are 15 residues in the CDR3. Germline trimming cut 4 bases from V and 8 bases from J; bases unmatched to any gene: 8. CDR3 sequence (DNA): TGCGCCAGCAGCCCCACCGGGACAGAAGATTCACCCCTCCACTTT. Its protein product is CASSPTGTEDSPLHF.

This clonotype occurred a few times. The rearrangement links TRBV20-1 to TRBJ1-2; maybe TRBD1 (5 bases). V was shortened by 6 bases and J by 4 bases, with 18 bases between the two germline ends. Germline CDR1 is DFQATT and CDR2 is SNEGSKA (reference sequence). This CDR3 is 14 amino acids long. The CDR3 DNA is TGCAGTGCCATTCGACAGAGTCTTATCTATGGCTACACCTTC. Translating gives CSAIRQSLIYGYTF.

This clonotype was counted only a few times. J is TRBJ2-4 and V is TRBV6-5; 8 bases are a match to TRBD1. CDR1 is MNHEY, CDR2 SVGAGI, per germline. The CDR3 is 17 residues long. Losses at the gene ends were 4 bases for V and 0 bases for J; bases not matched to a gene: 8. This CDR3 is CASSSIMDRVAKNIQYF. CDR3 coding DNA: TGTGCCAGCAGTTCAATTATGGACAGGGTAGCCAAAAACATTCAGTACTTC.

This clonotype was seen many times. The genes are TRBV13 and TRBJ1-2, with D perhaps TRBD1 (5 bases). With 0 bases removed from V and 2 bases from J, the gap between germline ends came to 10 bases. Germline CDR1 PRHDT, CDR2 FYEKMQ (reference sequence). The CDR3 runs 15 residues. Here the CDR3 reads CASSLGRGRNYGYTF. CDR3 nucleotide sequence: TGTGCCAGCAGCTTAGGTCGGGGGAGGAACTATGGCTACACCTTC. Combining the CDR3 with reference TRBV13 and TRBJ1-2 gives the whole variable domain AAGVIQSPRHLIKEKRETATLKCYPIPRHDTVYWYQQGPGQDPQFLISFYEKMQSDKGSIPDRFSAQQFSDYHSELNMSSLELGDSALYFCASSLGRGRNYGYTFGSGTRLTVV.

This clonotype appeared many times. The chain recombines TRBV5-1 with TRBJ2-3; D is undetermined. Trimming cost V 4 bases and J 3 bases, with 9 bases left between them. There are 13 residues in the CDR3. The germline gives CDR1 SGHRS, CDR2 YFSETQ. CDR3 amino acids: CASSEYGTDTQYF. In DNA form, the CDR3 reads TGCGCCAGCAGCGAGTACGGGACAGATACGCAGTATTTT.

This clonotype occurred many times. The chain combines TRBV6-5 with TRBJ2-6, with D possibly called TRBD1 or TRBD2 (5 bases each). Germline CDR1 reads MNHEY; CDR2 reads SVGAGI. The CDR3 is made up of 16 amino acids. Between the trimmed V and J ends, which lost 2 bases and 2 bases, there was a span of 10 bases. CDR3: CASSYTGPPGANVLTF. CDR3 nucleotides: TGTGCCAGCAGTTACACGGGGCCCCCTGGGGCCAACGTCCTGACTTTC.

This clonotype was recorded at least ten times. V gene TRBV6-6 combines with J gene TRBJ1-5, with 11 nucleotides matching TRBD1. The ends lost 4 bases at V and 6 bases at J; junction bases unmatched: 8. CDR1 MNHNY and CDR2 SVGAGI come from the germline V gene (reference sequence). This CDR3 has 16 amino acids. CDR3 in DNA: TGTGCCAGCAGTTCGCCCGGGACAGGGGGTAGTCAGCCCCAGCATTTT. Residues: CASSSPGTGGSQPQHF.

The sample holds a few counts of this clonotype. The rearrangement joins TRBV2 to TRBJ2-3; 11 nucleotides align to TRBD2. From germline, CDR1 is SNHLY and CDR2 FYNNEI. This CDR3 has 15 amino acids. V was clipped by 5 bases and J by 7 bases; unmatched bases: 8. CDR3 in DNA: TGTGCCAGCAGTTCCCTAGCGGGGGGCGGGAATACGCAGTATTTT. Protein sequence: CASSSLAGGGNTQYF. The whole variable domain, filled in from reference TRBV2 and TRBJ2-3, reads EPEVTQTPSHQVTQMGQEVILRCVPISNHLYFYWYRQILGQKVEFLVSFYNNEISEKSEIFDDQFSVERPDGSNFTLKIRSTKLEDSAMYFCASSSLAGGGNTQYFGPGTRLTVL.

This clonotype was counted ten times or more. V usage is TRBV5-8 and J usage is TRBJ1-1, with TRBD1 as a possible D gene (5 bases). The ends were cut back, 1 base at V and 7 bases at J, with 11 bases in the middle. This CDR3 comprises 13 residues. CDR1 SGHTS and CDR2 YDEGEE come from the germline V gene. This CDR3 is CASSLWGGSEAFF. In nucleotides, the CDR3 is TGTGCCAGCAGCTTGTGGGGGGGTAGTGAAGCTTTCTTT.

V is TRBV6-2 or TRBV6-3 and J is TRBJ2-4; D not certain. This CDR3 spans 17 amino acids. The V gene lost 2 bases and the J gene lost 0 bases, with 14 bases spanning the gap. Germline CDR1 is MNHEY and CDR2 is SVGEGT. The chain's CDR3 is CASSYPSAQLAKNIQYF. The CDR3 DNA reads as TGTGCCAGCAGTTACCCCTCGGCTCAACTAGCCAAAAACATTCAGTACTTC.